This entry lists 26 T cell receptor beta chains sequenced from one sample in a study of blood T cell repertoires in COVID-19. TCRdb's table, derived via immunoSEQ multiplex PCR, lists solely in-frame clones and lacks some. The sample lists tens of thousands of clones, around 84% occurring once. The sample was peripheral blood. These receptors all come from a man aged 50-59 years with acute or convalescent COVID-19.

This chain uses TRBV9 with TRBJ1-1, with 9 bases lining up with TRBD1. The V gene's germline CDR1 is SGDLS and CDR2 YYNGEE. The CDR3 is 16 amino acids. Losses at the gene ends were 0 bases for V and 0 bases for J; bases not matched to a gene: 3. The CDR3 here is CASSVGTGGVNTEAFF. The CDR3 nucleotides are TGTGCCAGCAGCGTAGGTACAGGGGGCGTGAACACTGAAGCTTTCTTT.

The table lists this clone with a few counts. J is TRBJ1-3 and V is TRBV12-5; a weak D match, TRBD1 (6 bases). The CDR3 contains 15 residues. Germline CDR1 is LGHNT and CDR2 is FRNRAP. V was trimmed by 4 bases and J by 2 bases, leaving 12 bases between them. CDR3 loop: CASGSPAGAGNTIYF. CDR3 coding DNA: TGTGCTAGTGGTTCCCCGGCAGGGGCTGGAAACACCATATATTTT.

The chain employs TRBV5-1 and TRBJ2-5; the match to TRBD2 covers 9 bases. Germline trimming cut 4 bases from V and 2 bases from J; bases unmatched to any gene: 6. This CDR3 has 15 amino acids. Germline V gene sequence: CDR1 SGHRS, CDR2 YFSETQ. The CDR3: CASSRTTSGQETQYF. CDR3 bases: TGCGCCAGCAGCCGCACGACTAGCGGACAAGAGACCCAGTACTTC.

V and J are TRBV24-1 and TRBJ2-2; perhaps TRBD1 as D (6 bases). V was cut by 3 bases and J by 7 bases, with 17 bases left in between. The CDR3 is made up of 16 amino acids. Germline CDR1 reads KGHDR; CDR2 reads SFDVKD. The CDR3 spells CATSDLGHPIGGELFF. The CDR3 nucleotides are TGTGCCACCAGTGATCTGGGACACCCGATCGGCGGGGAGCTGTTTTTT.

The genes are TRBV28 and TRBJ2-7, with 10 bases lining up with TRBD1. Per germline, CDR1 MDHEN and CDR2 SYDVKM. V was pared by 5 bases and J by 4 bases, with 14 bases of the junction left unmatched. CDR3 length: 17 residues. The CDR3 DNA reads TGTGCCAGCAGTACCAAACGACGGGGGACAGGGGATTACGAGCAGTACTTC. Protein: CASSTKRRGTGDYEQYF.

The V and J genes are TRBV6-1 and TRBJ2-7, with 12 bases that match TRBD1. Germline V gene lookup returns CDR1 MNHNS and CDR2 SASEGT. Trimming cost V 1 base and J 7 bases; bases outside gene matches: 8. This CDR3 region has 16 residues. CDR3: CASSEGMGQGAGEQYF. DNA of the CDR3: TGTGCCAGCAGTGAAGGAATGGGACAGGGGGCAGGGGAGCAGTACTTC.

The rearrangement joins TRBV12-5 to TRBJ2-3; D remains ambiguous. The CDR3 spans 12 residues. The germline gives CDR1 LGHNT, CDR2 FRNRAP. The germline V and J ends were trimmed by 11 bases and 3 bases, with 12 bases remaining between them. Here the CDR3 reads CAWARETDTQYF. The CDR3 DNA reads as TGTGCTTGGGCCAGAGAGACAGATACGCAGTATTTT. Full variable domain (outside the CDR3, taken from reference TRBV12-5 and TRBJ2-3): DARVTQTPRHKVTEMGQEVTMRCQPILGHNTVFWYRQTMMQGLELLAYFRNRAPLDDSGMPKDRFSAEMPDATLATLKIQPSEPRDSAVYFCAWARETDTQYFGPGTRLTVL.

The chain recombines TRBV5-5 with TRBJ2-7, with D maybe TRBD2 (6 bases). Trimming removed 4 bases at V and 1 base at J, with 15 bases between. Germline lookup yields CDR1 SGHKS and CDR2 YYEKEE (reference sequence). The CDR3 consists of 15 residues. The CDR3 region is CASSTSGTPSYEQYF. Here the CDR3 DNA reads TGTGCCAGCAGCACCTCCGGGACTCCTTCCTACGAGCAGTACTTC.

This chain uses TRBV9 with TRBJ2-1; 7 bases line up with TRBD2. V lost 1 base and J lost 6; bases outside the gene matches: 10. From germline, CDR1 is SGDLS and CDR2 YYNGEE. There are 16 residues in the CDR3. CDR3 in DNA: TGTGCCAGCAGCGTAATTGCGGCGGGAGTTCTCAATGAGCAGTTCTTC. Its protein product is CASSVIAAGVLNEQFF.

This clone was seen only a few times. The chain recombines TRBV2 with TRBJ1-1; tentative D call: TRBD1 (5 bases). The CDR3 totals 15 residues. The germline V gene has CDR1 SNHLY and CDR2 FYNNEI. The germline V and J ends were trimmed by 6 bases and 1 base, with 15 bases remaining between them. CDR3 in amino acids: CASSTSLGGNTEAFF. Written as DNA, the CDR3 is TGTGCCAGCAGCACCTCCCTGGGGGGGAACACTGAAGCTTTCTTT.

V usage is TRBV14 and J usage is TRBJ1-2; D call uncertain. Trimming took off 1 base at V and 4 bases at J, with 13 bases between the two ends. Germline CDR1 is SGHDN and CDR2 is FVKESK. The CDR3 length is 15 residues. The CDR3 nucleotides are TGTGCCAGCAGCCAAGTGGCAGGCTTAACCTATGGCTACACCTTC. The encoded protein is CASSQVAGLTYGYTF.

V and J are TRBV7-6 and TRBJ1-3, with D possibly matching TRBD1 (6 bases). Deletions cut 2 bases from V and 0 bases from J, with 17 bases between. Germline V CDR1 and CDR2: SGHVS, FNYEAQ. CDR3 length: 18 residues. The CDR3 nucleotides read TGTGCCAGCAGCTTAAATGAGCTCAGGGGACGCTCTGGAAACACCATATATTTT. This translates into CASSLNELRGRSGNTIYF.

The rearrangement links TRBV15 to TRBJ1-1; 10 bases are a match to TRBD1. This CDR3 has 14 residues. With 4 bases clipped from V and 4 bases from J, the junction kept 3 bases outside the gene matches. CDR1 and CDR2 from the germline V gene are LNHNV and YYDKDF (reference sequence). CDR3 protein: CATSKRQGATEAFF. The CDR3 region has the DNA TGTGCCACCAGCAAACGACAGGGGGCCACTGAAGCTTTCTTT.

V usage is TRBV5-1 and J usage is TRBJ2-3; 7 nucleotides match TRBD2. V lost 5 bases to trimming and J lost 1 base; unmatched junction nucleotides: 10. CDR3 size: 16 residues. The germline V gene has CDR1 SGHRS and CDR2 YFSETQ. CDR3 residues: CASSLGWGGGTDTQYF. In DNA, the CDR3 is TGCGCCAGCAGTCTTGGGTGGGGGGGAGGCACAGATACGCAGTATTTT.

The chain links TRBV11-3 to TRBJ2-7, with 7 bases lining up with TRBD1. Germline V gives CDR1 SGHNT, CDR2 YENEEA. With V trimmed by 1 base and J by 3 bases, 6 bases remained unmatched. The CDR3 consists of 15 residues. CDR3 bases: TGTGCCAGCAGCTTAGGCGATCAGGGGGACTACGAGCAGTACTTC. Translated, it gives CASSLGDQGDYEQYF.

This chain connects TRBV10-2 to TRBJ2-3; D not resolved. V was cut by 8 bases and J by 1 base, with 16 bases left in between. The CDR3 sequence is 15 residues long. Looked up from germline, CDR1 is WSHSY and CDR2 is SAAADI. The CDR3 loop is CASGHSFERTDTQYF. DNA of the CDR3: TGCGCCAGCGGGCACTCCTTTGAACGCACAGATACGCAGTATTTT.

This chain joins TRBV6-5 and TRBJ2-7, with 10 bases aligning to TRBD2. CDR1 and CDR2 (germline): MNHEY, SVGAGI. V was pared by 5 bases and J by 4 bases, with 8 bases of the junction left unmatched. The CDR3 spans 15 residues. The CDR3: CASSRGTSAPYEQYF. CDR3 DNA sequence: TGTGCCAGCAGTCGAGGGACTAGCGCCCCTTACGAGCAGTACTTC.

The CDR3 region is CASSVVGGHTEAFF. The CDR3 DNA reads as TGTGCCAGCAGCGTAGTCGGGGGGCACACTGAAGCTTTCTTT. The rearrangement links TRBV9 to TRBJ1-1, with D tentatively TRBD1 (6 bases). Germline values: CDR1 SGDLS, CDR2 YYNGEE. The CDR3 extends over 14 amino acids. Between the trimmed V and J ends, which lost 0 bases and 3 bases, there was a span of 9 bases.

The chain employs TRBV10-3 and TRBJ2-7; 8 positions match TRBD1. With V trimmed by 7 bases and J by 0 bases, 5 bases remained unmatched. The CDR3 has 14 residues. CDR1 and CDR2 (germline): ENHRY, SYGVKD. The CDR3 nucleotides are TGTGCCATCAAGCCGGGACAGGCCTCCTACGAGCAGTACTTC. Its protein product is CAIKPGQASYEQYF.

In its sample, this clone was seen once. This sequence joins TRBV24-1 and TRBJ2-5, with TRBD1 identical over 11 bases. This CDR3 has 15 residues. After removal of 4 bases from V and 4 bases from J, the junction contained 4 bases not matched to a gene. Germline V CDR1 and CDR2: KGHDR, SFDVKD. CDR3 coding DNA: TGTGCCACCAGTGAGGGACAGGGGGGCGCAGAGACCCAGTACTTC. As protein: CATSEGQGGAETQYF.

This chain joins TRBV11-3 and TRBJ2-2, with 8 bases identical to TRBD2. With V trimmed by 4 bases and J by 6 bases, 10 bases remained unmatched. Germline CDR1 SGHNT, CDR2 YENEEA. The CDR3 is 16 residues long. The CDR3 DNA is TGTGCCAGCAGCTCGGAACGGGAGGGCCCCGCCGGGGAGCTGTTTTTT. This encodes CASSSEREGPAGELFF.

The chain uses TRBV19 and TRBJ1-4; D is undetermined. Germline loops: CDR1 LNHDA, CDR2 SQIVND (reference sequence). Trimming left V 5 bases short and J 5 bases short, with 9 bases between. The CDR3 contains 13 residues. CDR3 protein: CASSPSLNEKLFF. The CDR3 DNA reads TGTGCCAGTAGTCCTTCCTTGAATGAAAAACTGTTTTTT.

This clone has more than one count but fewer than ten. This chain connects TRBV5-4 to TRBJ2-1; 8 nucleotides match TRBD2. The CDR3 contains 13 residues. Germline V gene sequence: CDR1 SGHNT, CDR2 YYREEE (reference sequence). The V gene end was trimmed by 4 bases and the J gene end by 5 bases; junction bases not matched to a gene: 2. The CDR3 reads CASSEGLDNEQFF. CDR3 nucleotides: TGTGCCAGCAGCGAGGGACTAGACAATGAGCAGTTCTTC.

The chain links TRBV28 to TRBJ1-5; 8 bases fit TRBD1. Losses at the gene ends were 5 bases for V and 0 bases for J; bases not matched to a gene: 9. The germline gives CDR1 MDHEN, CDR2 SYDVKM. The CDR3 is made up of 17 amino acids. CDR3 region: CASSPWGTGNSNQPQHF. The CDR3 DNA is TGTGCCAGCAGTCCTTGGGGGACAGGTAATAGCAATCAGCCCCAGCATTTT.

The CDR3 spells CASSDQGTSNQPQHF. The CDR3 bases are TGCGCCAGCAGTGATCAGGGGACCAGCAATCAGCCCCAGCATTTT. This chain connects TRBV10-2 to TRBJ1-5; maybe TRBD1 (6 bases). V lost 3 bases and J lost 1, with 10 bases in between. This CDR3 spans 15 amino acids. Germline lookup yields CDR1 WSHSY and CDR2 SAAADI.

On this clone: At one of its ends the junction is not consistent with the germline gene, which may arise from a read error. The chain joins TRBV7-7 to TRBJ2-7, with TRBD2 matching 11 bases. This CDR3 contains 17 residues. Germline CDR1 is SSHAT and CDR2 is FNYEAQ (reference sequence). The DNA of the CDR3 is TGTGCTAGCAGCTTAGTAGGGGGACTAGCGGACTCCTACGAGCAGTACTTC. It translates to CASSLVGGLADSYEQYF.